This TCR beta chain was documented in a study of human T cells and chemical hapten exposure. Findings and limits, study-wide: Expanded TCRs grouped into significantly more large CDR3 similarity clusters than controls produced.

This clonotype occurred many times. Its antigen is as yet unknown. The time point denotes: patch test 2, 6 weeks after DPC sensitization. As to treatment: therapeutic diphenylcyclopropenone sensitization with weekly scalp DPC. From the RACE reads, TCRdb called clonotypes with MiXCR, one entry per CDR3 protein. The sample lists about 380,000 distinct CDR3 sequences, over 6% occurring once. The CDR3 is 16 residues long. The ends lost 0 bases at V and 0 bases at J; junction bases unmatched: 3. CDR1 DFQATT and CDR2 SNEGSKA come from the germline V gene (reference sequence). The V and J genes are TRBV20-1 and TRBJ2-1, with 9 bases identical to TRBD2. The origin of this receptor is a woman aged 18-30 years with alopecia areata. Some clones in this sample may be carry-over from other donors' samples. Here the sequenced sample was whole blood, taken in connection with sensitization to the hapten diphenylcyclopropenone (DPC). The DNA of the CDR3 is TGCAGTGCTAGAGAGGCGGGGGGGAGCTCCTACAATGAGCAGTTCTTC. Residues: CSAREAGGSSYNEQFF.